The TCR beta chain described here comes from a study of PD-1 blockade in classical Hodgkin lymphoma. The CDR3 has 14 amino acids. CDR1 and CDR2 (germline): SGHAT, FQNNGV. Trimming took 5 bases from V and 4 from J; bases not matched to a gene: 2. Profiled with immunoSEQ multiplex PCR; TCRdb holds only in-frame clones, not every one. The table records about 20,000 clones, about 85% of them present only once. General observations from the study: The authors have not defined what causes the repertoire differences, possibly disease activity or prior therapy. At baseline, newly diagnosed patients reportedly showed less TCR diversity than healthy donors.

The time point was: newly diagnosed, previously untreated cHL patient sample. CD4+ T cells were purified from thawed PBMCs by negative selection. In the case of this clone: Its specificity is unknown.

This receptor was taken from a human donor with classical Hodgkin lymphoma. The sample consisted of CD4+ T cells from blood. The gene calls are TRBV11-2 and TRBJ2-7; 13 nucleotides agree with TRBD2. In DNA form, the CDR3 reads TGTGCCAGCAGCGTGGGACTAGCGGGGTACGAGCAGTACTTC. Its protein product is CASSVGLAGYEQYF. The full variable domain, completed using reference TRBV11-2 and TRBJ2-7, is EAGVAQSPRYKIIEKRQSVAFWCNPISGHATLYWYQQILGQGPKLLIQFQNNGVVDDSQLPKDRFSAERLKGVDSTLKIQPAKLEDSAVYLCASSVGLAGYEQYFGPGTRLTVT.